This paragraph reports one TCR beta chain. Its target is unknown. This CDR3 is built from 13 residues. Germline V gene lookup returns CDR1 MNHEY and CDR2 SVGAGI. V was pared by 4 bases and J by 1 base, with 5 bases between. Only in-frame clones appear in the TCRdb table, and some are missing; sequencing was by immunoSEQ multiplex PCR. Seen here are 130,000 or so clones, over 85% observed once, and the top ten hold about 3%. The data belong to a study of T cell responses to AZD1222 COVID-19 vaccine. Study conclusions and caveats: A mostly white British donor set with more females was recruited, and clonal diversity was possibly underestimated. Receipt of two AZD1222 doses was followed by a rise in Spike-specific TCR breadth and depth.

Here the sequenced sample was peripheral blood, taken on day 0 of AZD1222 vaccination. V usage is TRBV6-5 and J usage is TRBJ1-3; D remains ambiguous. This receptor was identified in an adult in good health. This CDR3 is CASSLGSGNTIYF. CDR3 bases: TGTGCCAGCAGTTTGGGTTCTGGAAACACCATATATTTT.